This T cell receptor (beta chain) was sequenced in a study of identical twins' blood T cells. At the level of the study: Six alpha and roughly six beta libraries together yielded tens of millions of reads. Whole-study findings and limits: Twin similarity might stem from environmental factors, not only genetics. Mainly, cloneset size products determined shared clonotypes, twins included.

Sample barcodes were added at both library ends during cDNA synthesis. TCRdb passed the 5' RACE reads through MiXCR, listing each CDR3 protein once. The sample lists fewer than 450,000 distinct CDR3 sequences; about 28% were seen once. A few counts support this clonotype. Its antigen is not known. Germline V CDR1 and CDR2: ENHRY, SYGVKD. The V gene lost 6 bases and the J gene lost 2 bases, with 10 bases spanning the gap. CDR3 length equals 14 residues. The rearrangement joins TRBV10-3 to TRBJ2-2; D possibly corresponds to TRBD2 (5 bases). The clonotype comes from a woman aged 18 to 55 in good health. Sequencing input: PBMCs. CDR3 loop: CAIRPPGNTGELFF. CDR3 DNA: TGTGCCATCAGACCCCCGGGAAACACCGGGGAGCTGTTTTTT.